This TCR beta chain was captured in a study of OX40 agonist ivuxolimab in advanced cancers. Study in general: Past anti-PD-1, anti-PD-L1 or anti-CTLA-4 therapy was accepted, and 40% had received some. Study findings and constraints: On average, CD8+ T cells had more expanded clones than CD4+.

Measured with immunoSEQ multiplex PCR; TCRdb has only the in-frame clones, and not every one. The sample has about 14,000 clones, more than 65% seen once. Notes on this clone: Its target is not known.

Trimming removed 6 bases from V and 8 bases from J; junction bases left unmatched: 5. Germline loops: CDR1 LNHDA, CDR2 SQIVND (reference sequence). The CDR3 is made up of 14 amino acids. The V gene is TRBV19, the J gene TRBJ2-1; the match to TRBD2 covers 12 bases. The origin of this receptor is an adult with an advanced solid tumor such as melanoma, head and neck, liver or kidney cancer. The sample in question was CD4+ or CD8+ T cells sorted from blood, obtained in a trial of the OX40 agonist ivuxolimab. The CDR3 spells CASRAWTSGDEQFF. The CDR3 DNA is TGTGCCAGTAGGGCCTGGACTAGCGGGGATGAGCAGTTCTTC.